The T cell receptor (beta chain) described here comes from a study of siplizumab effects on memory and regulatory T cells. Study results and limitations: An assignable phenotype, naive or memory, was missing from roughly 80-95% of proliferating CD4+ or CD8+ clones.

CDR3 length equals 16 residues. J gave up 5 bases and V 5 bases, and 11 bases lay outside the gene matches. Germline values: CDR1 MNHEY, CDR2 SMNVEV (reference sequence). Some clones are missing from TCRdb's copy, which holds only in-frame ones; the method was immunoSEQ multiplex PCR. The table records some 81,000 clones, around 95% of them present only once. The table lists this clone with a count of one. As yet, its antigen is unknown. The clonotype comes from a human donor in good health. The chain links TRBV27 to TRBJ2-5, with TRBD1 identical over 10 bases. Sequenced material: CD8+ T cells sorted from blood. CDR3: CASSSDWGQGQETQYF. The CDR3 DNA follows: TGTGCCAGCAGTAGCGATTGGGGACAGGGGCAGGAGACCCAGTACTTC.